This TCR beta chain was identified in a study of CD8+ T cells in alopecia areata. Study as a whole: Once tofacitinib had been taken for 6 to 18 months, 6 months off drug followed.

The authors extracted RNA and reverse transcribed it into cDNA as the sequencing template. Assay used: immunoSEQ multiplex PCR; TCRdb lists only in-frame clones, some missing. The sample carries some 180,000 clones, about 53% recorded once. Trimming took 4 bases from V and 0 from J, leaving 16 bases between them. The CDR3 contains 17 residues. The germline CDR1 and CDR2 sequences are SGDLS and YYNGEE. Treatment indicated: oral pan-JAK inhibitor, 5-10 mg twice daily. Findings and limits, study-wide: Normal scalp had lower clonality than lesional scalp, with alopecia totalis/universalis lesions showing this most strongly. Only a single nonresponder existed, so baseline CD8+ expansion links stay unclear. Many expanded lesional clones remained in scalp and blood on tofacitinib.

About this clone: The antigen is unknown.

The source of this sequence is a human donor with alopecia areata. The source material was CD8+ T cells sorted from blood, sampled at week 24, from a patient treated with tofacitinib. This chain uses TRBV9 with TRBJ2-2, with D possibly being TRBD1 (6 bases). The chain's CDR3 is CASSHTTQGPNTGELFF. CDR3 DNA sequence: TGTGCCAGCAGCCACACGACCCAGGGGCCGAACACCGGGGAGCTGTTTTTT.